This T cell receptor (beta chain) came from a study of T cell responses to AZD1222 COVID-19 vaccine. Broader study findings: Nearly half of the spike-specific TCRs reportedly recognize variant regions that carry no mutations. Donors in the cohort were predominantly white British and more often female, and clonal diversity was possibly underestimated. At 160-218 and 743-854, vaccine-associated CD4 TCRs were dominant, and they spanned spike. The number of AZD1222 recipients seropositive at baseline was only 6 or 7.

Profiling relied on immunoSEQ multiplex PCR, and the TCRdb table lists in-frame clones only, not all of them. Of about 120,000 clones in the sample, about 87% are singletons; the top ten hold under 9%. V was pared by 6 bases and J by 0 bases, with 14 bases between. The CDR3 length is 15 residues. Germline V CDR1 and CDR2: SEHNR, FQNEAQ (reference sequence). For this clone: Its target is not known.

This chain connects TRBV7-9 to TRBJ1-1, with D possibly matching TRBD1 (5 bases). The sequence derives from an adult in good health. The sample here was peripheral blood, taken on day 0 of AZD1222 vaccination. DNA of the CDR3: TGTGCCAGCAGGAGGGTAGGGGCCTTGAACACTGAAGCTTTCTTT. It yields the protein CASRRVGALNTEAFF.